This is a list of T cell receptor beta chains from one sample in a study of T cell changes during pregnancy in multiple sclerosis. Profiling relied on immunoSEQ multiplex PCR, and the TCRdb table lists in-frame clones only, not all of them. Here the sample spans about 80,000 clones, under 95% being singletons. The source material was peripheral blood, sampled before pregnancy. Receptors were obtained from a female donor with multiple sclerosis, enrolled in a pregnancy study. CDR3s include the opening cysteine and the closing phenylalanine or tryptophan. D genes are given only for firm matches. Expanded clones get a size class; other rows say once, few or many, or leave the size out.

D,V,J,size,DNA,CDR3
.,TRBV19,TRBJ1-4,.,TGTGCCAGTAGTGACACGGGAGAGAATGAAAAACTGTTTTTT,CASSDTGENEKLFF
TRBD1,TRBV4-2,TRBJ1-5,.,TGTGCCAGCAGCCAGGACAGGAGACAGCCCCAGCATTTT,CASSQDRRQPQHF
.,TRBV29-1,TRBJ2-7,once,TGCAGCGTTAAGGTGGACTTCTCCTACGAGCAGTACTTC,CSVKVDFSYEQYF
TRBD1,TRBV29-1,TRBJ2-7,.,TGCAGCGCGACAGGGGCCCTCTCCTACGAGCAGTACTTC,CSATGALSYEQYF
.,TRBV14,TRBJ2-1,.,TGTGCCAGCAGCCAAGATCTAGGAACAGGTTTCCCAAATGAGCAGTTCTTC,CASSQDLGTGFPNEQFF
TRBD1,TRBV18,TRBJ1-1,.,TGTGCCAGCTCACCAACAGGGGAAACTGAAGCTTTCTTT,CASSPTGETEAFF
.,TRBV7-3,TRBJ1-2,once,TGTGCCAGCAGCCCCGACAGCTCAGCCTTCTATGGCTACACCTTC,CASSPDSSAFYGYTF
.,TRBV9,TRBJ1-2,.,TGTGCCAGCAGCGTCGGGGGGCGCGGTGGCTACACCTTC,CASSVGGRGGYTF
.,TRBV28,TRBJ2-7,.,TGTGCCAGCAGTTTTGACCCAGGAGGCCGGAGCTCCTACGAGCAGTACTTC,CASSFDPGGRSSYEQYF
TRBD2,TRBV15,TRBJ2-6,.,TGTGCCACCAGCAGAGCCGGCGGGGGACTCGCGGGCCTCCGCTCTGGGGCCAACGTCCTGACTTTC,CATSRAGGGLAGLRSGANVLTF
TRBD2,TRBV19,TRBJ2-7,.,TGTGCCAGTAGTGAAACCGGGACTAGGTACTACGAGCAGTACTTC,CASSETGTRYYEQYF
.,TRBV18,TRBJ2-7,.,TGTGCCAGCTCACCACGGGAGCTTTACGAGCAGTACTTC,CASSPRELYEQYF
.,TRBV10-3,TRBJ1-1,.,TGTGCCATCAGTGATCAAGCCCAGGGGAACACTGAAGCTTTCTTT,CAISDQAQGNTEAFF
TRBD2,TRBV11-3,TRBJ2-2,.,TGTGCCAGCAGCTTAGTACTAGCGGGAGGACAGACCGGGGAGCTGTTTTTT,CASSLVLAGGQTGELFF
TRBD1,TRBV19,TRBJ1-3,.,TGTGCCAGTATTGGAGGTACAGGGGTGTTCTCTGGAAACACCATATATTTT,CASIGGTGVFSGNTIYF
.,TRBV9,TRBJ1-5,.,TGTGCCAGCAGCTCGGGACCCGGGGGTCAGCCCCAGCATTTT,CASSSGPGGQPQHF
TRBD2,TRBV7-2,TRBJ2-7,.,TGTGCCAGCAGCCCGAGCGGGGGGCACTACGAGCAGTACTTC,CASSPSGGHYEQYF
TRBD1,TRBV9,TRBJ2-3,.,TGTGCCAGCAGTCCCGGACAGGAGAGCACAGATACGCAGTATTTT,CASSPGQESTDTQYF
.,TRBV7-2,TRBJ1-3,.,TGTGCCAGCAGCTCGCCCACTGGTGACGGTTGGGCTCGAAACACCATATATTTT,CASSSPTGDGWARNTIYF
TRBD1,TRBV28,TRBJ2-7,.,TGTGCCAGCAGTACGGGACAGGGAGTGGGCGAGCAGTACTTC,CASSTGQGVGEQYF